This T cell receptor beta chain is from a study of shared clonotypes between healthy human individuals. This CDR3 is built from 16 residues. Germline V gene sequence: CDR1 SNHLY, CDR2 FYNNEI. V lost 7 bases to trimming and J lost 9 bases; unmatched junction nucleotides: 12. The run depth of the assay was deep. Assay: immunoSEQ multiplex PCR; the TCRdb copy retains only in-frame clones and omits some. Among under 1,100,000 clones listed, about three quarters were seen once. Researchers partitioned CD4+ cells into CD45RA+ naive and CD45RA-negative memory subsets. The rearrangement joins TRBV2 to TRBJ2-1; 13 positions match TRBD2. This receptor was identified in a man aged 18-30 years in good health. Sequenced: memory CD4+ T cells sorted from blood. Regarding subset: CD45RA-negative fraction. CDR3 bases: TGTGCCAGCAACGACTTGGGACTAGCGGGAAGAGGTGAGCAGTTCTTC. Translated, it gives CASNDLGLAGRGEQFF.